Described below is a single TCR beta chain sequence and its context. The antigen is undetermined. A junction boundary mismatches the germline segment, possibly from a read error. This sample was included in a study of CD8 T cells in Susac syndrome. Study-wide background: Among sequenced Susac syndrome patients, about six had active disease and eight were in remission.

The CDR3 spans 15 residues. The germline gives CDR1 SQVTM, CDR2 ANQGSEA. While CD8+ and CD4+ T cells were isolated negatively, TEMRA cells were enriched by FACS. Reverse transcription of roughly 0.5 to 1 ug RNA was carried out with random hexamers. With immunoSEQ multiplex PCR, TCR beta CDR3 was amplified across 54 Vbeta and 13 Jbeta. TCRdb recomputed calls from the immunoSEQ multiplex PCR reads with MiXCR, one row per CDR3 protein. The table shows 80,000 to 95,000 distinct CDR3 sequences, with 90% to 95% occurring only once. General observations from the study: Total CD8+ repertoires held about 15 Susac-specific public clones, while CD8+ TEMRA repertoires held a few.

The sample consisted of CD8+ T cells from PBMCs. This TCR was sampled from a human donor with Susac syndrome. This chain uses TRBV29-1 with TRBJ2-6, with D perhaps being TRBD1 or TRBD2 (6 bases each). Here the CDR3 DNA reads TGCAGCGTTGATGGGGGGCCCTCTGGGGCCAACATCCTGACTTTC. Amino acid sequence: CSVDGGPSGANILTF.